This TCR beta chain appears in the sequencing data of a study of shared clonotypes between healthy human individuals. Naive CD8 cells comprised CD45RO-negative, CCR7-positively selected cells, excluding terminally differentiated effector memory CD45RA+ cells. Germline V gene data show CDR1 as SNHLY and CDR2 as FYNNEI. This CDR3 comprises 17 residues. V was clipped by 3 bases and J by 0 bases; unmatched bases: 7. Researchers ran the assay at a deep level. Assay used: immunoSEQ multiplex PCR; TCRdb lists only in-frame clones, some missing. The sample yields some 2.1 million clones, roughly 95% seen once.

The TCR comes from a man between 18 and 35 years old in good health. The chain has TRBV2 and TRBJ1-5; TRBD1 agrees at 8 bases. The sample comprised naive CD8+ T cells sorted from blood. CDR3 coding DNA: TGTGCCAGCAGTGACGGACAGGGAGGGTATAGCAATCAGCCCCAGCATTTT. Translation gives CASSDGQGGYSNQPQHF. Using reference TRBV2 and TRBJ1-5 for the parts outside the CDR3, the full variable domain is EPEVTQTPSHQVTQMGQEVILRCVPISNHLYFYWYRQILGQKVEFLVSFYNNEISEKSEIFDDQFSVERPDGSNFTLKIRSTKLEDSAMYFCASSDGQGGYSNQPQHFGDGTRLSIL.